This TCR beta chain appears in the sequencing data of a study of PD-1 blockade in classical Hodgkin lymphoma. This clone was picked up a small number of times. The junction had 10 bases not matched to a gene; V was cut back by 8 bases and J by 5 bases. CDR3 size: 14 residues. Germline values: CDR1 SGHRS, CDR2 YFSETQ. All the patients suffered relapse after autologous stem cell transplantation, and brentuximab vedotin exposure differed. Clones were read by immunoSEQ multiplex PCR, and TCRdb kept only the in-frame ones, dropping some. The sample includes some 18,000 clones, around 75% of them seen just once.

The gene calls are TRBV5-1 and TRBJ2-5, with 9 bases matching TRBD1. Sequences were derived from peripheral blood mononuclear cells (PBMCs), sampled at baseline. The source of this sequence is a human donor with classical Hodgkin lymphoma. The CDR3 DNA reads as TGCGCCAGTAACACCGGGACAGGGTCGGAGACCCAGTACTTC. Translated: CASNTGTGSETQYF.